The sequence of this T cell receptor beta chain was determined in a study of blood T cell dynamics during melanoma immunotherapy (dated by TCRdb to about 2020). About the investigation overall: Patients had metastatic melanoma and received first-line pembrolizumab or nivolumab plus ipilimumab as standard of care in the United Kingdom. To find early correlates of response, peripheral T cell receptor repertoires were profiled in metastatic melanoma patients before and after one cycle of checkpoint inhibitor therapy. The training cohort was made up of consecutive patients, while a further independent group of patients from the same centre was pooled to form an external validation set. Results the study describes overall, beyond this receptor: The study was unable to establish whether the T cell clones driving the repertoire changes were melanoma-specific or instead reflected general immune activation. The relatively small sample size was recognized as a factor that could limit how well the results generalize. Unlike progressors, patients who went on to achieve disease control showed a bifurcated reorganization of the PBMC repertoire at W3, with either increased clonality or increased diversity.

Comment on this clone: It has no known antigen specificity. Within one base of it there is no much larger clone, and no base qualities were kept.

The time point label here, explained by the study, means: pre-treatment baseline. Blood was sampled before treatment (T0) and at week 3 (W3), after the first cycle of checkpoint blockade. Except for a couple of patients with rapid clinical progression, response was assessed 12 weeks after the first infusion by RECIST 1.1; disease control meant complete response, partial response or stable disease. Patients were not eligible if they had prior systemic cancer treatment, concomitant immunosuppressant therapy or synchronous other active malignancies. Both bulk PBMC and plasma cell-free DNA were sequenced for TCR beta so that circulating cells and T cell turnover could be tracked. PBMC were isolated from blood with Lymphoprep and SepMate tubes, followed by red cell lysis. QIAamp DNA Blood Mini kits were used to extract DNA from PBMC and from sorted T cell subsets. A fixed 350 ng of DNA was loaded for every bulk PBMC sample. TCR beta CDR3 sequences were amplified from genomic DNA with the immunoSEQ TCRb Assay kit following manufacturer instructions. The KAPA Library Quantification Kit for Illumina platforms was used to quantify pooled libraries by qPCR. Sequencing of the pooled libraries was done on an Illumina NextSeq 500, with clustering at roughly 0.6-1.2 pM. The published analysis was carried out like this. The TCR data were analyzed using immunoSEQ ANALYZER and the R LymphoSeq package. A rearrangement efficiency score was calculated as productive divided by the sum of productive and non-productive CDR3 sequences. Clonality was measured with the Gini coefficient and diversity with the Renyi index at alpha=1, compared pairwise between timepoints within each patient. In LymphoSeq, clonal relatedness was computed with an edit distance of 3 and repertoire similarity was computed with the Bhattacharyya coefficient. To classify response, a linear discriminant analysis based on week-3 changes in clonality and diversity was built using the R MASS and caret packages. This immuneACCESS table, as held by TCRdb, lists in-frame sequences with V and J called but not all clones. Of the missing ones, under half trace to an unresolved V gene in checked studies; the others have no known cause. Clonal size and the V and J genes are those of that table, whereas D and trimming came from the DNA. The sample records approximately 9,500 clones, 70% to 90% of which are singletons. Just under 7.5% of the sample goes to the ten largest clones.

The CDR3 contains 16 residues, cysteine and phenylalanine counted. The CDR3 DNA has 48 bases and is translated from base 1. Deletion took 0 bases off V and 1 base off J, with a span of 12 bases between the germline ends. CDR1 and CDR2 were assigned from the germline V gene (reference sequence) as MNHNY and SVGAGI. The rearranged segments are TRBV6-6 and TRBJ1-1; no D gene is confidently identified. The sequencing used blood, collected from a patient treated with checkpoint blockade. The sequence was collected from a human donor with melanoma. The CDR3 region: CASSYSGGMTNTEAFF. The bases are TGTGCCAGCAGTTACTCGGGAGGGATGACGAACACTGAAGCTTTCTTT.